This T cell receptor beta chain was captured in a study of cytomegalovirus exposure and HLA in healthy donors. Study overall: An earlier analysis identified 120 million or so unique TCR beta sequences in about 200 million T cells.

The sample holds a few counts of this clone. The antigen remains undetermined. 13 Jbeta primers and 60 Vbeta primers were used for the PCR. Profiling relied on immunoSEQ multiplex PCR, and the TCRdb table lists in-frame clones only, not all of them. This sample has about 160,000 clones, with approximately 80% found just once. Study outcomes and limitations: Evidence from a later analysis indicated that most CMV-associated TCR beta chains looked HLA-restricted. It was taken for granted in presence/absence analyses that sequencing depth across donors was roughly uniform.

Germline V CDR1 and CDR2: SEHNR, FQNEAQ (reference sequence). V lost 6 bases to trimming and J lost 1 base; unmatched junction nucleotides: 7. The CDR3 runs 15 residues. This TCR was sampled from a woman aged 18-29 years in good health and CMV-seronegative. Sequencing used PBMCs. The chain has TRBV7-9 and TRBJ1-1; 8 bases are shared with TRBD1. CDR3 loop: CASRGTGQGNTEAFF. Here the CDR3 DNA reads TGTGCCAGCAGGGGGACCGGACAGGGGAACACTGAAGCTTTCTTT.